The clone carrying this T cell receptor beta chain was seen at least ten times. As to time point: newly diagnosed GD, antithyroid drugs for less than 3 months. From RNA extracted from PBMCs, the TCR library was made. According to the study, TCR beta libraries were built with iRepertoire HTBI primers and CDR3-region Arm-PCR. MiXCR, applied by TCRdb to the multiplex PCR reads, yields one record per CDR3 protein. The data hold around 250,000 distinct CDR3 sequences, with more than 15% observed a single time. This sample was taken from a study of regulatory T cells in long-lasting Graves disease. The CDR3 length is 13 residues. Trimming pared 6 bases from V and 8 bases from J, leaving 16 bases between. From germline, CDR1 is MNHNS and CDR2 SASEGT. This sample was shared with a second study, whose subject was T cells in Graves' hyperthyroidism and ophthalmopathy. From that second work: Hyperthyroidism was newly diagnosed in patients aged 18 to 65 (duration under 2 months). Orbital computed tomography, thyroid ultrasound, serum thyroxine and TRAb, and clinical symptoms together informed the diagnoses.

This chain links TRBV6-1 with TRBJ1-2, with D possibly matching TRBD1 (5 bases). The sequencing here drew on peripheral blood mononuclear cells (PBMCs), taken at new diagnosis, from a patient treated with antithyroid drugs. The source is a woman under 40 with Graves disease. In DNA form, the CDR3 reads TGTGCCAGCAGCCCGGACACTGGCGGAGGCTACACCTTC. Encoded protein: CASSPDTGGGYTF.